The present T cell receptor beta chain was sequenced within a study of CD8 T cells in ankylosing spondylitis. The TCR beta libraries were generated through quantitative 5'-RACE incorporating molecular barcodes. TCRdb reprocessed the 5' RACE reads with MiXCR, giving one entry per CDR3 protein. The data show around 430,000 distinct CDR3 sequences, 17% seen once. Study-level points and caveats: Disease-linked clones were reportedly significantly enriched in matched ankylosing spondylitis synovial fluid. Typical of ankylosing spondylitis blood, it appeared, was a TCR beta motif of under 10 highly homologous variants. Prior work had noted some motif variants in reactive arthritis blood and synovial fluid.

This CDR3 has 17 residues. Trimming shortened V by 0 bases and J by 0 bases, and 13 bases separated the two germline ends. The germline CDR1 and CDR2 sequences are SGHRS and YFSETQ. In its sample, this clonotype was seen a few times. The target antigen is unknown. V gene TRBV5-1 combines with J gene TRBJ1-3; D remains unclear. The receptor's source is a male donor with ankylosing spondylitis. The sample comprised blood, either unsorted or a sorted T cell fraction (not recorded which). The CDR3 DNA sequence: TGCGCCAGCAGCTTGGAGGGCCCTCTCCACTCTGGAAACACCATATATTTT. This gives the protein CASSLEGPLHSGNTIYF.